The 9 T cell receptor beta chains presented below share a single source sample, sequenced in a study of regulatory T cells in long-lasting Graves disease. Time point given: newly diagnosed GD, antithyroid drugs for less than 3 months. PBMC-derived RNA was used for the TCR library. In building TCR beta libraries, iRepertoire HTBI primers were used together with Arm-PCR of CDR3 regions. TCRdb re-called the multiplex PCR reads through MiXCR, storing one row per CDR3 protein. The sample holds approximately 400,000 distinct CDR3 sequences, around 14% seen once. The data also belong to a second study, concerning T cells in Graves' hyperthyroidism and ophthalmopathy.

This specimen was peripheral blood mononuclear cells (PBMCs), taken at new diagnosis, from a patient treated with antithyroid drugs. Source of these receptors: a woman younger than 45 with Graves disease.

This clonotype was seen a handful of times. The V call is TRBV7-9, the J call TRBJ1-2; no firm D call. The CDR3 runs 15 residues. Germline CDR1 and CDR2: SEHNR and FQNEAQ (reference sequence). V gave up 3 bases and J gave up 2 bases, with 13 bases separating them. The DNA of the CDR3 is TGTGCCAGCAGCTTGACCGAACACCGGAACTATGGCTACACCTTC. Residues: CASSLTEHRNYGYTF.

Ten or more counts support this clonotype. The chain carries TRBV29-1 and TRBJ1-3, with 8 bases matching TRBD1. The V gene's germline CDR1 is SQVTM and CDR2 ANQGSEA. CDR3 length equals 15 residues. The ends lost 7 bases at V and 0 bases at J; junction bases unmatched: 8. CDR3 DNA sequence: TGCAGCGCCAGGGGGCGAGAGAGCTCTGGAAACACCATATATTTT. Translated, it gives CSARGRESSGNTIYF.

The V and J genes are TRBV7-2 and TRBJ1-1; tentatively, D is TRBD1 (6 bases). Germline V gene data show CDR1 as SGHTA and CDR2 as FQGNSA. CDR3 length: 15 amino acids. Between the trimmed V and J ends, which lost 1 base and 5 bases, there was a span of 14 bases. The CDR3 here is CASSLDRWRGTEAFF. In nucleotides, the CDR3 is TGTGCCAGCAGCTTAGACAGGTGGAGGGGGACTGAAGCTTTCTTT.

The rearrangement uses TRBV5-6 and TRBJ1-3; no reliable D call. Per the germline V gene, CDR1 is SGHDT and CDR2 is YYEEEE. The CDR3 consists of 16 residues. Between the trimmed V and J ends, which lost 4 bases and 1 base, there was a span of 15 bases. The CDR3 DNA follows: TGTGCCAGCAGCACGAAGGAGAGAGCTTCTGGAAACACCATATATTTT. It specifies CASSTKERASGNTIYF.

This clonotype was seen many times. This chain uses TRBV10-3 with TRBJ2-1, with 9 positions matching TRBD2. This CDR3 spans 16 amino acids. V was pared by 6 bases and J by 8 bases, with 14 bases of the junction left unmatched. CDR1 ENHRY and CDR2 SYGVKD come from the germline V gene. The DNA for the CDR3 is TGTGCCATCAGCACTAGCGGGCTCATTGTAGGATATGAGCAGTTCTTC. This codes for CAISTSGLIVGYEQFF.

Of note for this clonotype: A junction boundary mismatches the germline segment, possibly from a read error. The V gene is TRBV9, the J gene TRBJ2-2, with 8 bases that match TRBD2. Germline V CDR1 and CDR2: SGDLS, YYNGEE. CDR3 length equals 15 residues. CDR3 sequence: CAGSGTGGFTGELFF. DNA for the CDR3: TGTGCCGGCAGCGGGACGGGAGGGTTCACCGGGGAGCTGTTTTTT.

This clonotype was seen more than once but under ten times. Since a much larger clone is just one base distant, this may be a read error. J is TRBJ1-2 and V is TRBV12-3 or TRBV12-4; TRBD1 agrees at 8 bases. J lost 7 bases, V lost 8 bases, and 9 bases had no gene match. The CDR3 length is 13 residues. CDR3 in amino acids: CASGPGQGSGYTF. DNA for the CDR3: TGTGCCAGCGGTCCCGGACAGGGTAGTGGCTACACCTTC.

This clonotype occurred many times. The rearrangement joins TRBV20-1 to TRBJ1-2; 7 bases fit TRBD1. The CDR3 contains 12 residues. Germline CDR1 DFQATT, CDR2 SNEGSKA (reference sequence). Trimming at V came to 6 bases and at J to 3 bases, leaving 4 bases not matched to a gene. The CDR3 region is CSARQGDYGYTF. The CDR3, as DNA: TGCAGTGCACGACAGGGAGACTATGGCTACACCTTC.

This sequence joins TRBV5-1 and TRBJ2-1; TRBD2 agrees at 13 bases. V lost 4 bases to trimming and J lost 5 bases; unmatched junction nucleotides: 6. The V gene's germline CDR1 is SGHRS and CDR2 YFSETQ. This CDR3 comprises 16 residues. The CDR3 DNA reads TGCGCCAGCAGCAAAACTAGCGGGAGGGCCCACAATGAGCAGTTCTTC. It codes for CASSKTSGRAHNEQFF.